What follows describes a single T cell receptor (beta chain). Its matching antigen is unknown. The study ran its PCR with 60 Vbeta and 13 Jbeta primers. Repertoires were generated with immunoSEQ multiplex PCR, while TCRdb's copy carries only in-frame clones and drops some. The sample contains 150,000 or so clones, around 79% of which appear only once. The data belong to a study of cytomegalovirus exposure and HLA in healthy donors. Overall study context: One earlier analysis, a look at 150 million to 200 million T cells, found approximately 120 million unique TCR beta sequences. Drawn from HLA-typed donors, some 80 million unique TCRs were held in an early data release.

J lost 7 bases, V lost 6 bases, and 8 bases had no gene match. The germline gives CDR1 ENHRY, CDR2 SYGVKD. The CDR3 sequence is 15 residues long. Study-level points and caveats: Researchers reported in a later analysis that a missense DCLRE1C variant was tied to TCR beta V- and J-gene trimming. Later examination showed HLA-associated TCR beta chains had greater clonal expansion than equally common others.

This receptor was taken from a woman aged 35 to 49 in good health and CMV-seronegative. Sequencing input: PBMCs. This rearrangement joins TRBV10-3 to TRBJ1-6; 8 nucleotides match TRBD1. The CDR3 DNA sequence: TGTGCCATCAGGGACAGGGATGGAGGGAATTCACCCCTCCACTTT. Translated, it gives CAIRDRDGGNSPLHF.